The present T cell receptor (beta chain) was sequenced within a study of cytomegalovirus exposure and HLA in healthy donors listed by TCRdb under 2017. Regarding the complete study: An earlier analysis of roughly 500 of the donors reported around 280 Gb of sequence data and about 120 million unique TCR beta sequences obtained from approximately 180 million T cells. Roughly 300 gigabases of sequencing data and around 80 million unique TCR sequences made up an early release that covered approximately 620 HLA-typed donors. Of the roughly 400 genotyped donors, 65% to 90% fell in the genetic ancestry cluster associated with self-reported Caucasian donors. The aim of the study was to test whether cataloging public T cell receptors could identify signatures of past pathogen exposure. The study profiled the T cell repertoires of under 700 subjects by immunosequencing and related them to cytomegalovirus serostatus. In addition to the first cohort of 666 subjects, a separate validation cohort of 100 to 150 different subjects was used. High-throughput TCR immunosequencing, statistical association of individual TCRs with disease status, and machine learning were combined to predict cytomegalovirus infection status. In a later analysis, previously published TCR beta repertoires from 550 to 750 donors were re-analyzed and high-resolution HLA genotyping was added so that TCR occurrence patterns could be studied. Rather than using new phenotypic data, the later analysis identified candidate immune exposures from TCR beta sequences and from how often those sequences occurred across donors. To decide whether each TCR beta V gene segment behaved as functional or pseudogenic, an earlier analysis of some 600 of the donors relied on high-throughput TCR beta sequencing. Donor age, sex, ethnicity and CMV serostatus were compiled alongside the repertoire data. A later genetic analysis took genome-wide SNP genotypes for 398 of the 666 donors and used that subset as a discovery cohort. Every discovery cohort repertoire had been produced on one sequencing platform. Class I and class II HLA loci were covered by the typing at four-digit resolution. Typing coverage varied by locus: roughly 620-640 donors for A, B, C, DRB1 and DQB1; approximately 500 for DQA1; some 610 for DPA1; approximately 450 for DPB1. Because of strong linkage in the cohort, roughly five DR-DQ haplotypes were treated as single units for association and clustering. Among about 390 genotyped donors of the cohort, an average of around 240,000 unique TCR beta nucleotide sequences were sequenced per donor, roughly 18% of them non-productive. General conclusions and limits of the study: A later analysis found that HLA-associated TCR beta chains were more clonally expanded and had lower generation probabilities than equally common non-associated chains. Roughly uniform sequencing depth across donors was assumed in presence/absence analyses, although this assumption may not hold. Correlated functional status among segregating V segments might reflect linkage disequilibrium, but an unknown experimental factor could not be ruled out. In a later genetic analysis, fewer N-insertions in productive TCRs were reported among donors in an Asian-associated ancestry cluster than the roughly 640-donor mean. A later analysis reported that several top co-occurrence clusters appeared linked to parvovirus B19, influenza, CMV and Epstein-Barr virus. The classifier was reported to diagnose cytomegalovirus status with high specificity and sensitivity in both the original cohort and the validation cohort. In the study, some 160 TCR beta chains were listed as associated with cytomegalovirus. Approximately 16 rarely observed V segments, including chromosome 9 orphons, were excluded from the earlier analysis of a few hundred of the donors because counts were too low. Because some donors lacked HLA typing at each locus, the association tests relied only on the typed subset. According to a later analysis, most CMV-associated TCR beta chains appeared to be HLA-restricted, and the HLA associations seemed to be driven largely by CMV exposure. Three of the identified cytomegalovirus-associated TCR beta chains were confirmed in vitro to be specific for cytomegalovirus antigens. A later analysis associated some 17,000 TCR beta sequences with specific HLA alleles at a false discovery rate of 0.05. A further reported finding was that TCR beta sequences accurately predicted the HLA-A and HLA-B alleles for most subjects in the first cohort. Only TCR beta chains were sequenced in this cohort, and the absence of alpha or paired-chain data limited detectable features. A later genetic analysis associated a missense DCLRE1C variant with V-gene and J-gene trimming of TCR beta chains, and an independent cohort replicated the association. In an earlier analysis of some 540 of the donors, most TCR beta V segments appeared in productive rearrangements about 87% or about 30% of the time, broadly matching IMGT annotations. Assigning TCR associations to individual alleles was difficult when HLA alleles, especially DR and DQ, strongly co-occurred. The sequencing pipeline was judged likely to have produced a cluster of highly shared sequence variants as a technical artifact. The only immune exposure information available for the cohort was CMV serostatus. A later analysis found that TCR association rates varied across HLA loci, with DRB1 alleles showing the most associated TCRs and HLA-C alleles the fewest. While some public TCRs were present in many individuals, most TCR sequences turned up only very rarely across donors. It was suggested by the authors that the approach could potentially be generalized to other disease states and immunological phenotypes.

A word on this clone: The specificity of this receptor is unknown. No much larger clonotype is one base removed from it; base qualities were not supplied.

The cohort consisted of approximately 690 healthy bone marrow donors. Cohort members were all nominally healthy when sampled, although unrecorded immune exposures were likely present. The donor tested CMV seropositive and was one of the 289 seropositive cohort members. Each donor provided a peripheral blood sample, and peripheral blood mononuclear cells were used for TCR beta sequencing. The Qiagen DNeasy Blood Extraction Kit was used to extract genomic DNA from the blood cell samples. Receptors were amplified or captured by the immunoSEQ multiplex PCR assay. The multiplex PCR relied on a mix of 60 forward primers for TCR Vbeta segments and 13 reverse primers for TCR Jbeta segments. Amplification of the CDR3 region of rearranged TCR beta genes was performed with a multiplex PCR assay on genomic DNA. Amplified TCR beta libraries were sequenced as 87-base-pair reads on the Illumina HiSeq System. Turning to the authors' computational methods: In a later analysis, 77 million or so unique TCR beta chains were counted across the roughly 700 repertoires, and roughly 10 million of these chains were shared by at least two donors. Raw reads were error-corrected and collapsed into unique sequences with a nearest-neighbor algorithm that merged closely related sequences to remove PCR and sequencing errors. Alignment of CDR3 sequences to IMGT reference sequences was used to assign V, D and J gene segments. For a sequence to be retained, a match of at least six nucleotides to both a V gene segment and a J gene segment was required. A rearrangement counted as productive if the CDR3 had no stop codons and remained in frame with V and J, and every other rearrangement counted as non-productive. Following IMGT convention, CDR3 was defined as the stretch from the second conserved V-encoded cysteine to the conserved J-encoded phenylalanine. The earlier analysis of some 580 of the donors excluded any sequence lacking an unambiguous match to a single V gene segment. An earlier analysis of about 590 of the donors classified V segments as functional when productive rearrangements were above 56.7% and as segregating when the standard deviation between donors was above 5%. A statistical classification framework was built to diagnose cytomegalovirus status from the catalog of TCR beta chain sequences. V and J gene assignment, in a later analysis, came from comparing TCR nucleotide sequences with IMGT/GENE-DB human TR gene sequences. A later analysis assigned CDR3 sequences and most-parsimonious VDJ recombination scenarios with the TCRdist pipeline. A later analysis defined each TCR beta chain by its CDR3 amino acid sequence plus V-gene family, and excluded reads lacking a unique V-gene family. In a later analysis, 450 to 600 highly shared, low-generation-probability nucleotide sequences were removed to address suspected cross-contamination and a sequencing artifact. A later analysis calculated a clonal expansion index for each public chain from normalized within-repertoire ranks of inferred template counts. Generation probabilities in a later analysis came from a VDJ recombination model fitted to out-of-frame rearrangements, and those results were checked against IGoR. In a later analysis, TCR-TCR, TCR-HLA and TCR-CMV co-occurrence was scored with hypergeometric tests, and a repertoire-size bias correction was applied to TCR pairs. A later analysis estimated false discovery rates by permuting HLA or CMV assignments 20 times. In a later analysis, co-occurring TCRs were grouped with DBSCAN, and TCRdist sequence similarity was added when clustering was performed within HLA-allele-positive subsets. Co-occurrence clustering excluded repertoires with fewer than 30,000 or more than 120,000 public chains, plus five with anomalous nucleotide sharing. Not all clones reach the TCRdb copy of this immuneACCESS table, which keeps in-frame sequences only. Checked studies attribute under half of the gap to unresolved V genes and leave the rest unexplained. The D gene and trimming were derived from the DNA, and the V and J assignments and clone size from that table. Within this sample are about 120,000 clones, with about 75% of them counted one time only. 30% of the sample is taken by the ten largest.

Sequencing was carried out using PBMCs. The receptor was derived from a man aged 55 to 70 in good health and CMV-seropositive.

CDR3 loop: CASSFLLADNEQFF. The DNA sequence is TGCGCCAGCAGCTTTTTACTAGCGGACAATGAGCAGTTCTTC. The chain is assembled from TRBV5-1 and TRBJ2-1; 8 bases in between match TRBD2. For CDR1 and CDR2, the germline V gene lists SGHRS and YFSETQ. Taken from cysteine to phenylalanine, the CDR3 has 14 residues. Only the CDR3 part of the read is kept: 42 bases, read in frame from the first base. V is cut back by 2 bases and J by 5 bases, with 3 bases in the junction unmatched. The full variable domain, completed from the reference TRBV5-1 and TRBJ2-1 proteins outside the CDR3, reads KAGVTQTPRYLIKTRGQQVTLSCSPISGHRSVSWYQQTPGQGLQFLFEYFSETQRNKGNFPGRFSGRQFSNSRSEMNVSTLELGDSALYLCASSFLLADNEQFFGPGTRLTVL.